One and the same sample provided the 25 T cell receptor beta chains below, sequenced in a study of T cells in Graves' hyperthyroidism and ophthalmopathy. Using RNA transcripts as the source, TCR beta CDR3 regions were amplified. HTBI primers drove first-round RT-PCR of the TCR CDR3. A single record per CDR3 protein comes from TCRdb applying MiXCR to the multiplex PCR reads. The sample holds approximately 640,000 distinct CDR3 sequences; approximately 42% are singletons and the top ten take 6.5% to 9%. Sequenced sample: peripheral blood or thyroid tissue (not recorded which). The receptors shown here come from an adult man with Graves' disease, either hyperthyroidism or ophthalmopathy (not recorded which).

In this sample, this clonotype turned up many times. V is TRBV20-1 and J is TRBJ2-7; 9 bases align to TRBD2. This CDR3 is 13 amino acids long. Germline V gene data show CDR1 as DFQATT and CDR2 as SNEGSKA (reference sequence). V dropped 6 bases and J dropped 4; count of bases not matched to a gene: 7. In nucleotides, the CDR3 is TGCAGTGCGAAACGTACTAGCGGGTACGAGCAGTACTTC. It yields the protein CSAKRTSGYEQYF.

The chain joins TRBV7-2 to TRBJ1-4; D remains ambiguous. The CDR3 contains 15 residues. Trimming stripped 5 bases from V and 8 bases from J, with 18 bases between. CDR1 SGHTA and CDR2 FQGNSA come from the germline V gene. In nucleotides, the CDR3 is TGTGCCAGCAGCCAAGATCTGGAGGGAGTCGAAAAACTGTTTTTT. Translating gives CASSQDLEGVEKLFF.

This clonotype was observed at least ten times. The rearrangement links TRBV29-1 to TRBJ2-5; 7 bases fit TRBD2. The CDR3 is 14 residues long. J gave up 7 bases and V 0 bases, and 8 bases lay outside the gene matches. Looked up from germline, CDR1 is SQVTM and CDR2 is ANQGSEA. CDR3 nucleotides: TGCAGCGTTGAAGATCTGAAAGGGAGGGTGACCCAGTACTTC. Encoded protein: CSVEDLKGRVTQYF.

Many counts were recorded for this clonotype. The rearrangement uses TRBV29-1 and TRBJ2-5; 7 bases fit TRBD1. The CDR3 is made up of 13 amino acids. CDR1 and CDR2 from the germline V gene are SQVTM and ANQGSEA. The V and J ends lost 4 bases and 7 bases, in that order; junction bases with no gene match: 9. The CDR3 loop reads CSVVGQDIVTQYF. The CDR3 DNA reads as TGCAGCGTTGTTGGACAGGATATCGTGACCCAGTACTTC.

This chain's CDR3 is CASSDPPGGVHEQFF. CDR3 nucleotides: TGTGCCAGCAGTGACCCCCCGGGGGGCGTCCATGAGCAGTTCTTC. V and J are TRBV2 and TRBJ2-1; the D gene is possibly TRBD2 (7 bases). The CDR3 contains 15 residues. CDR1 and CDR2 from the germline V gene are SNHLY and FYNNEI. The V gene lost 3 bases and the J gene lost 8 bases, with 17 bases spanning the gap.

There are many counts of this clonotype. V usage is TRBV12-3 or TRBV12-4 and J usage is TRBJ1-6; unclear D gene. Trimming pared 3 bases from V and 6 bases from J, leaving 6 bases between. The CDR3 has 13 amino acids. CDR3 in amino acids: CASSFEFNSPLHF. DNA of the CDR3: TGTGCCAGCAGTTTCGAGTTTAATTCACCCCTCCACTTT.

This clonotype has more than one count but fewer than ten. The CDR3 reads CASRGRNSGELFF. The CDR3 region has the DNA TGTGCCAGCAGGGGGAGAAATTCCGGGGAGCTGTTTTTT. The chain joins TRBV7-8 to TRBJ2-2; D might be TRBD2 (5 bases). The CDR3 contains 13 residues. Per the germline V gene, CDR1 is SGHVS and CDR2 is FQNEAQ. With 6 bases removed from V and 6 bases from J, the gap between germline ends came to 11 bases.

To note about this clonotype: The junction shows a germline mismatch at one end, possibly a read error. This chain connects TRBV7-2 to TRBJ1-5; the match to TRBD1 covers 9 bases. CDR3 length: 15 amino acids. Germline V CDR1 and CDR2: SGHTA, FQGNSA. CDR3 region: CASSQDRGTNQPQHF. The CDR3 DNA reads TGCGCCAGCAGCCAAGACAGGGGGACTAATCAGCCCCAGCATTTT.

The V call is TRBV10-3, the J call TRBJ1-2; D might be TRBD1 (5 bases). Trimming cost V 8 bases and J 2 bases, with 15 bases left between them. This CDR3 has 14 amino acids. Per the germline V gene, CDR1 is ENHRY and CDR2 is SYGVKD. For the CDR3, the DNA is TGTGCCATCTGCCCAGGCAGGGTCAACTATGGCTACACCTTC. Residues: CAICPGRVNYGYTF.

This clonotype was observed a single time. A read error is possible here, since a much larger clone lies one base away. This sequence joins TRBV29-1 and TRBJ2-7, with D unclear. This CDR3 region has 9 residues. The V gene's germline CDR1 is SQVTM and CDR2 ANQGSEA. Here the CDR3 DNA reads TGCAGTGCCGACTACGAGCAGTACTTC. Protein sequence: CSADYEQYF.

The chain recombines TRBV12-3 or TRBV12-4 with TRBJ1-3; 7 nucleotides align to TRBD1. Losses at the gene ends were 3 bases for V and 5 bases for J; bases not matched to a gene: 7. The CDR3 covers 15 residues. CDR3 residues: CASSLTGRGRNTIYF. CDR3 sequence (DNA): TGTGCCAGCAGTTTGACAGGGCGAGGAAGAAACACCATATATTTT.

This clonotype appeared a few times. A much larger clone sits a single nucleotide away, making a read error possible. The rearrangement joins TRBV15 to TRBJ1-1; TRBD1 is a possible D gene (5 bases). The CDR3 extends over 16 amino acids. Germline lookup yields CDR1 LNHNV and CDR2 YYDKDF (reference sequence). For the CDR3, the DNA is TGTGCCACCAGCAGACACCGTGACAGATTGAACGCTGAAGCTTTCTTT. Its protein is CATSRHRDRLNAEAFF.

The chain uses TRBV10-3 and TRBJ2-5, with D possibly called TRBD1 or TRBD2 (5 bases each). CDR1 and CDR2 (germline): ENHRY, SYGVKD. V lost 4 bases to trimming and J lost 4 bases, with 16 bases between them. The CDR3 extends over 15 amino acids. CDR3 region: CAISGGQGVPETQYF. CDR3 sequence (DNA): TGTGCCATCAGTGGAGGGCAGGGCGTGCCAGAGACCCAGTACTTC.

Only a few counts were recorded for this clonotype. The rearrangement uses TRBV12-3 or TRBV12-4 and TRBJ2-7; D not resolved. V dropped 6 bases and J dropped 3 bases, with 15 bases sitting between them. The length of the CDR3 is 14 residues. CDR3 nucleotides: TGTGCCAGCAGCCCCCACCCCGGGCGCTACGAGCAGTACTTC. It is translated as CASSPHPGRYEQYF.

This clonotype was seen at least ten times. The chain is built from TRBV2 and TRBJ1-2, with D hard to call. The V and J ends lost 2 bases and 8 bases respectively, with 15 bases between them. This CDR3 comprises 14 residues. CDR1 and CDR2 from the germline V gene are SNHLY and FYNNEI. The CDR3 here is CASSERDTRQGYTF. The DNA of the CDR3 is TGTGCCAGCAGTGAACGTGACACTCGGCAGGGCTACACCTTC. Full variable domain (missing parts from reference TRBV2 and TRBJ1-2): EPEVTQTPSHQVTQMGQEVILRCVPISNHLYFYWYRQILGQKVEFLVSFYNNEISEKSEIFDDQFSVERPDGSNFTLKIRSTKLEDSAMYFCASSERDTRQGYTFGSGTRLTVV.

This chain's CDR3 is CASSSNDRGRVSGYTF. As DNA, the CDR3 is TGTGCCAGCAGTTCAAACGATAGGGGGCGTGTAAGTGGCTACACCTTC. The chain joins TRBV12-3 or TRBV12-4 to TRBJ1-2, with TRBD1 matching over 7 bases. Trimming removed 4 bases from V and 7 bases from J; junction bases left unmatched: 15. The CDR3 extends over 16 amino acids.

The chain couples TRBV10-3 to TRBJ2-5; D may correspond to TRBD1 or TRBD2 (5 bases each). The V gene lost 10 bases and the J gene lost 2 bases, with 17 bases spanning the gap. The V gene's germline CDR1 is ENHRY and CDR2 SYGVKD. The CDR3 consists of 14 residues. CDR3 amino acids: CASRESADQETQYF. The DNA of the CDR3 is TGTGCCAGCAGGGAGTCGGCCGATCAAGAGACCCAGTACTTC.

With regard to this clonotype: At one of its ends the junction is not consistent with the germline gene, which may arise from a read error. Here the CDR3 DNA reads TGTGCCAGCAGTTACACTAGGACTAGCGGCTCCTACGAGCAGTACTTC. Encoded protein: CASSYTRTSGSYEQYF. V is TRBV10-3 and J is TRBJ2-7; 10 bases align to TRBD2. This CDR3 contains 16 residues. Germline lookup yields CDR1 ENHRY and CDR2 SYGVKD.

The chain recombines TRBV29-1 with TRBJ1-6; possible D gene TRBD1, 6 bases. Between the trimmed V and J ends, which lost 7 bases and 2 bases, there was a span of 12 bases. The CDR3 is made up of 14 amino acids. Germline-derived CDR1 and CDR2 are SQVTM and ANQGSEA. The CDR3, as DNA: TGCAGCGCCATGGACAGCCCCTATAATTCACCCCTCCACTTT. This translates into CSAMDSPYNSPLHF.

The chain uses TRBV6-2 or TRBV6-3 and TRBJ2-7; D gene unclear. The CDR3 is made up of 16 amino acids. Per the germline V gene, CDR1 is MNHEY and CDR2 is SVGEGT. The ends were cut back, 5 bases at V and 0 bases at J, with 17 bases in the middle. Here the CDR3 reads CASSRRAGLSSYEQYF. The CDR3 DNA sequence: TGTGCCAGCAGTCGCCGGGCTGGCCTTAGCTCCTACGAGCAGTACTTC.

On this clonotype: One end of the junction varies from germline; a read error may be responsible. The CDR3 loop is CASSRRLEPETQYF. In DNA, the CDR3 is TGTGCCAGCAGTCGACGACTCGAGCCAGAGACCCAGTACTTC. The chain uses TRBV10-3 and TRBJ2-5; the D is unclear. Germline V gene sequence: CDR1 ENHRY, CDR2 SYGVKD. The CDR3 runs 14 residues.

The CDR3 region is CASSRYGEHRTGANVLTF. As DNA, the CDR3 is TGTGCCAGCAGCCGATATGGGGAACACAGGACTGGGGCCAACGTCCTGACTTTC. The rearrangement uses TRBV7-8 and TRBJ2-6, with a weak D call TRBD1 (5 bases). The CDR3 totals 18 residues. CDR1 is SGHVS and CDR2 is FQNEAQ in the germline V gene. V was shortened by 5 bases and J by 2 bases, with 19 bases between the two germline ends.

The gene calls are TRBV2 and TRBJ1-2, with D uncertain. The germline gives CDR1 SNHLY, CDR2 FYNNEI. The ends were cut back, 7 bases at V and 6 bases at J, with 15 bases in the middle. The CDR3 has 13 amino acids. The DNA for the CDR3 is TGTGCCAGCACCCCAACGAGGGCGGATGGCTACACCTTC. Translated, it gives CASTPTRADGYTF. Filled out from reference TRBV2 and TRBJ1-2, the complete variable domain reads EPEVTQTPSHQVTQMGQEVILRCVPISNHLYFYWYRQILGQKVEFLVSFYNNEISEKSEIFDDQFSVERPDGSNFTLKIRSTKLEDSAMYFCASTPTRADGYTFGSGTRLTVV.

There are a few counts of this clonotype. The J gene is TRBJ2-7, the V gene TRBV6-5; tentative D call: TRBD1 (6 bases). This CDR3 comprises 13 residues. Trimming shortened V by 2 bases and J by 2 bases, and 7 bases separated the two germline ends. Germline V gives CDR1 MNHEY, CDR2 SVGAGI. CDR3 coding DNA: TGTGCCAGCAGTTACGGGACACCCTACGAGCAGTACTTC. It is translated as CASSYGTPYEQYF.

This clonotype has only a few counts. Germline and junction disagree at one end, which may indicate a read error. The chain combines TRBV5-1 with TRBJ1-1, with 9 bases that match TRBD1. This CDR3 has 17 amino acids. In germline, CDR1 is SGHRS, CDR2 YFSETQ. The CDR3 sequence is CASSLASQGAGNTEAFF. The CDR3 nucleotides read TGTGCCAGCAGCTTAGCGTCACAGGGGGCGGGTAACACTGAAGCTTTCTTT.